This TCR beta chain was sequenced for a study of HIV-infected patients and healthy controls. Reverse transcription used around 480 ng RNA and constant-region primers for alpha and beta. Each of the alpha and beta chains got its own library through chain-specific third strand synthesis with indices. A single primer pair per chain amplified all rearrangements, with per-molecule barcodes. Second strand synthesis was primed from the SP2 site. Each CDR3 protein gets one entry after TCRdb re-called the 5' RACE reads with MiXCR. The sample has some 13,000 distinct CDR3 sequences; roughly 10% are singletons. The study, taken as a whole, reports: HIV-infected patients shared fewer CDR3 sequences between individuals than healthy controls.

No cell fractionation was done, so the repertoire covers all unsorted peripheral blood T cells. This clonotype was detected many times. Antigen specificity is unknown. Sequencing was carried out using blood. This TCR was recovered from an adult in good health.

The CDR3 loop is CASSQAPGGLEPQHF. Here the CDR3 DNA reads TGTGCCAGCAGCCAAGCGCCGGGGGGATTAGAGCCCCAGCATTTT. The rearrangement joins TRBV4-2 to TRBJ1-5, with a tentative D call TRBD1 (5 bases). CDR3 size: 15 residues. Trimming took off 1 base at V and 8 bases at J, with 15 bases between the two ends. The germline CDR1 and CDR2 sequences are LGHNA and YNFKEQ.